The rows below give T cell receptor beta chains drawn from one sample of a study of monozygotic twins with inflammatory bowel disease. With the 5' RACE reads reprocessed, TCRdb shows one record per CDR3 protein and no DNA. The sample's table shows approximately 390,000 distinct CDR3 sequences. Material for sequencing was blood. These receptors were collected from a human donor with ulcerative colitis or Crohn's disease, or a healthy co-twin of an affected twin (not recorded which). Both conserved end residues are part of each CDR3.

j_gene: TRBJ2-5
v_gene: TRBV9
CDR3aa: CASSVAGGSGRREETQYF

j_gene: TRBJ2-1
v_gene: TRBV24-1
CDR3aa: CATSDSLAGGTYNEQFF

j_gene: TRBJ1-3
v_gene: TRBV7-2
CDR3aa: CASSEGGGLPGNTIYF

j_gene: TRBJ2-7
v_gene: TRBV6-5
CDR3aa: CASSWDRGGYEQYF

j_gene: TRBJ1-5
v_gene: TRBV20-1
CDR3aa: CSARGFGNQPQHF

j_gene: TRBJ2-5
v_gene: TRBV10-3
CDR3aa: CAISSLETQYF

j_gene: TRBJ1-5
v_gene: TRBV4-3
CDR3aa: CASSQDRPGGQPQHF

j_gene: TRBJ2-5
v_gene: TRBV29-1
CDR3aa: CSVTKGAGSETQYF

j_gene: TRBJ1-1
v_gene: TRBV5-6
CDR3aa: CASSWRGTPNTEAFF

j_gene: TRBJ2-1
v_gene: TRBV7-9
CDR3aa: CATPVVTSGGSYNEQFF

j_gene: TRBJ2-7
v_gene: TRBV7-2
CDR3aa: CASSFRASGSYEQYF

j_gene: TRBJ2-7
v_gene: TRBV7-9
CDR3aa: CASSLDVGGGEQYF

j_gene: TRBJ2-4
v_gene: TRBV3-1
CDR3aa: CASSQDRVEGGEAKNIQYF

j_gene: TRBJ2-1
v_gene: TRBV9
CDR3aa: CASSIQDRVAAYNEQFF